The 28 T cell receptor beta chains listed next were all sequenced from one sample in a study of shared clonotypes between healthy human individuals. Assay: immunoSEQ multiplex PCR; the TCRdb copy retains only in-frame clones and omits some. This sample has approximately 2.5 million clones; over 85% occur once, and the top ten carry under 0.15%. Sample: naive CD4+ T cells sorted from blood. Specified subset: CD45RA+ positively selected. These receptors were collected from a man between 18 and 35 years old in good health.

The V call is TRBV4-2, the J call TRBJ2-1; a possible D gene is TRBD1 (7 bases). V lost 0 bases, J lost 13 bases, and 13 bases lay in between. Germline-derived CDR1 and CDR2 are LGHNA and YNFKEQ. CDR3 size: 13 residues. The CDR3 DNA follows: TGTGCCAGCAGCCAAGAAGGAGGGGGCCCCCAGTTCTTC. The encoded protein is CASSQEGGGPQFF.

The chain combines TRBV9 with TRBJ2-3, with D perhaps matching TRBD2 (6 bases). V was clipped by 0 bases and J by 4 bases, with 18 bases between them. This CDR3 comprises 17 residues. Germline loops: CDR1 SGDLS, CDR2 YYNGEE. Written as DNA, the CDR3 is TGTGCCAGCAGCGTAGTGGGTACCCGGGACTTCGCAGATACGCAGTATTTT. Its translation: CASSVVGTRDFADTQYF. The entire variable domain, with the rest obtained from reference TRBV9 and TRBJ2-3, is as follows: DSGVTQTPKHLITATGQRVTLRCSPRSGDLSVYWYQQSLDQGLQFLIQYYNGEERAKGNILERFSAQQFPDLHSELNLSSLELGDSALYFCASSVVGTRDFADTQYFGPGTRLTVL.

About this clone: Its ends do not fully match the called genes, so a read error is possible. This sequence joins TRBV2 and TRBJ2-1; 14 bases match TRBD2. This CDR3 has 15 amino acids. CDR1 and CDR2 from the germline V gene are SNHLY and FYNNEI. CDR3 residues: CASSDQGLAGDEQFF. For the CDR3, the DNA is TGTGCCAGCAGTGATCAGGGACTAGCGGGGGATGAACAGTTCTTC.

The V and J genes are TRBV15 and TRBJ2-2, with 16 bases that match TRBD2. V gave up 0 bases and J gave up 4 bases; unmatched junction bases: 5. The CDR3 extends over 19 amino acids. Germline values: CDR1 LNHNV, CDR2 YYDKDF (reference sequence). The DNA for the CDR3 is TGTGCCACCAGCAGAGATTCCGGGACTAGCGGGGGGGTCACCGGGGAGCTGTTTTTT. Its protein product is CATSRDSGTSGGVTGELFF.

A note on this clone: The identical CDR3 is also encoded by other nucleotide sequences in the sample. This chain joins TRBV6-6 and TRBJ1-1, with 7 bases lining up with TRBD1. Per germline, CDR1 MNHNY and CDR2 SVGAGI (reference sequence). This CDR3 is built from 13 residues. V was pared by 4 bases and J by 4 bases, with 3 bases of the junction left unmatched. Written as DNA, the CDR3 is TGTGCCAGCAGTTTTCAGGGGGGCACTGAAGCTTTCTTT. Residues: CASSFQGGTEAFF.

This clone is a singleton in its sample. The V gene is TRBV19, the J gene TRBJ1-1; tentative D call: TRBD1 (6 bases). The CDR3 is made up of 15 amino acids. Between the trimmed V and J ends, which lost 6 bases and 4 bases, there was a span of 18 bases. The germline gives CDR1 LNHDA, CDR2 SQIVND (reference sequence). The CDR3 reads CASRDGGGASTEAFF. The CDR3 DNA reads as TGTGCCAGTAGGGACGGAGGGGGGGCCAGCACTGAAGCTTTCTTT.

Of note for this clone: In the same sample, other DNA sequences code for this CDR3. This rearrangement joins TRBV30 to TRBJ2-5, with D perhaps TRBD2 (5 bases). Germline assignment: CDR1 GTSNPN and CDR2 SVGIG (reference sequence). V was shortened by 0 bases and J by 1 base, with 9 bases between the two germline ends. The CDR3 runs to 14 residues. CDR3 loop: CAWSVQGGQETQYF. CDR3 DNA sequence: TGTGCCTGGAGTGTACAAGGAGGCCAAGAGACCCAGTACTTC.

The genes are TRBV2 and TRBJ2-5; D remains ambiguous. This CDR3 region has 12 residues. CDR1 is SNHLY, CDR2 FYNNEI, per germline. Deletions cut 8 bases from V and 3 bases from J, with 10 bases between. CDR3 amino acids: CASAGGKETQYF. CDR3 DNA sequence: TGTGCCAGCGCCGGCGGAAAAGAGACCCAGTACTTC.

The chain carries TRBV14 and TRBJ2-3, with 8 bases that match TRBD2. This CDR3 comprises 13 residues. After removal of 5 bases from V and 6 bases from J, the junction contained 4 bases not matched to a gene. Germline V lookup: CDR1 SGHDN, CDR2 FVKESK. The CDR3 is CASSKRLADTQYF. The CDR3 nucleotides are TGTGCCAGCAGCAAGCGACTAGCGGATACGCAGTATTTT.

The chain joins TRBV6-5 to TRBJ2-3; D is perhaps TRBD1 (6 bases). This CDR3 has 15 amino acids. Germline-derived CDR1 and CDR2 are MNHEY and SVGAGI. With 0 bases removed from V and 4 bases from J, the gap between germline ends came to 11 bases. CDR3 nucleotide sequence: TGTGCCAGCAGTTACTCGGCCACAGGGCCAGATACGCAGTATTTT. Translation gives CASSYSATGPDTQYF.

For the CDR3, the DNA is TGTGCCAGCAGTTTAGCCGGGACAGGGTATGAAAAACTGTTTTTT. It yields the protein CASSLAGTGYEKLFF. This chain connects TRBV27 to TRBJ1-4; TRBD1 agrees at 9 bases. CDR1 MNHEY and CDR2 SMNVEV come from the germline V gene (reference sequence). With 2 bases clipped from V and 6 bases from J, the junction kept 4 bases outside the gene matches. This CDR3 has 15 amino acids.

This chain connects TRBV6-4 to TRBJ2-3; 8 bases map to TRBD2. Germline V gene lookup returns CDR1 MRHNA and CDR2 SNTAGT. V shed 5 bases and J 0 bases; nucleotides not matched to a gene: 7. This CDR3 is built from 16 residues. This CDR3 reads CASSPLPSGSTDTQYF. For the CDR3, the DNA is TGTGCCAGCAGTCCCCTACCTAGCGGGAGCACAGATACGCAGTATTTT.

The chain links TRBV27 to TRBJ1-6; maybe TRBD1 (6 bases). Germline CDR1 reads MNHEY; CDR2 reads SMNVEV (reference sequence). V was cut by 0 bases and J by 9 bases, with 12 bases left in between. The CDR3 is 15 residues long. The CDR3 region has the DNA TGTGCCAGCAGTTTATCGGGGGCGCTTGGTTCACCCCTCCACTTT. Amino acids: CASSLSGALGSPLHF.

This chain links TRBV5-1 with TRBJ2-7; D is perhaps TRBD1 (6 bases). V lost 7 bases and J 4 bases, leaving 18 bases between the germline ends. The CDR3 covers 14 residues. Germline CDR1 reads SGHRS; CDR2 reads YFSETQ. The CDR3, as DNA: TGCGCCAGCTCTGAGGGACCCAGGGGTTACGAGCAGTACTTC. Its translation: CASSEGPRGYEQYF.

This chain uses TRBV5-5 with TRBJ1-6; D call uncertain. The germline V gene has CDR1 SGHKS and CDR2 YYEKEE (reference sequence). Deletions cut 4 bases from V and 7 bases from J, with 12 bases between. There are 14 residues in the CDR3. The CDR3 loop is CASSLVMLNSPLHF. CDR3 in DNA: TGTGCCAGCAGCCTGGTAATGCTAAATTCACCCCTCCACTTT.

The rearrangement joins TRBV10-3 to TRBJ2-1; tentatively, D is TRBD1 or TRBD2 (5 bases each). The CDR3 spans 15 residues. Germline CDR1 reads ENHRY; CDR2 reads SYGVKD. Trimming removed 4 bases from V and 4 bases from J, with 14 bases in between. The CDR3 nucleotides are TGTGCCATCAGTGGAGGGGAGCGCGGATACAATGAGCAGTTCTTC. As protein: CAISGGERGYNEQFF.

Worth noting for this clone: This sample includes further DNA sequences coding for the same CDR3. V is TRBV27 and J is TRBJ1-1; D gene uncertain. This CDR3 contains 13 residues. V was trimmed by 3 bases and J by 1 base, leaving 6 bases between them. Germline loops: CDR1 MNHEY, CDR2 SMNVEV (reference sequence). CDR3 bases: TGTGCCAGCAGTTTCGCCGGGAACACTGAAGCTTTCTTT. It translates to CASSFAGNTEAFF.

The genes are TRBV6-5 and TRBJ1-2; 9 bases map to TRBD1. The CDR3 totals 16 residues. V was pared by 4 bases and J by 4 bases, with 10 bases of the junction left unmatched. Per germline, CDR1 MNHEY and CDR2 SVGAGI. This chain's CDR3 is CASSWDMTGGGYGYTF. The CDR3 DNA sequence: TGTGCCAGCAGTTGGGATATGACAGGGGGAGGCTATGGCTACACCTTC.

This chain links TRBV6-6 with TRBJ1-2; possible D gene TRBD1, 5 bases. The CDR3 has 10 amino acids. V lost 10 bases and J 4 bases, leaving 7 bases between the germline ends. Looked up from germline, CDR1 is MNHNY and CDR2 is SVGAGI (reference sequence). CDR3 loop: CATDSYGYTF. CDR3 DNA: TGTGCCACCGACAGCTATGGCTACACCTTC.

V usage is TRBV6-1 and J usage is TRBJ2-1; D remains ambiguous. The CDR3 extends over 15 amino acids. CDR1 and CDR2 (germline): MNHNS, SASEGT. Trimming pared 10 bases from V and 0 bases from J, leaving 16 bases between. CDR3 sequence: CAISRTTSSYNEQFF. CDR3 nucleotide sequence: TGTGCCATCTCTCGGACGACGAGCTCCTACAATGAGCAGTTCTTC.

V is TRBV11-2 and J is TRBJ2-3; possibly TRBD1 or TRBD2 for D (5 bases each). V was pared by 4 bases and J by 5 bases, with 13 bases between. The germline V gene encodes CDR1 SGHAT and CDR2 FQNNGV. This CDR3 comprises 14 residues. CDR3 protein: CASSSGQRKDTQYF. DNA of the CDR3: TGTGCCAGCAGCTCGGGGCAGAGAAAAGATACGCAGTATTTT.

This chain links TRBV10-3 with TRBJ2-7; 14 bases fit TRBD2. Germline V gives CDR1 ENHRY, CDR2 SYGVKD. The CDR3 covers 16 residues. The V gene end was trimmed by 2 bases and the J gene end by 6 bases; junction bases not matched to a gene: 6. This chain's CDR3 is CAISEPGTSGSGEQYF. Written as DNA, the CDR3 is TGTGCCATCAGTGAGCCTGGGACTAGCGGGAGCGGCGAGCAGTACTTC.

Comments on this clone: A read error may account for a junction end that differs from germline. This CDR3 is also generated by other DNA sequences in the sample. V is TRBV29-1 and J is TRBJ1-1; tentative D call: TRBD1 (5 bases). Germline values: CDR1 SQVTM, CDR2 ANQGSEA. This CDR3 is built from 11 residues. CDR3 DNA sequence: TGCAGCGTTGAAACGGGACTTGAAGCCTTCTTT. Translated, it gives CSVETGLEAFF. Full variable domain (rest looked up from reference TRBV29-1 and TRBJ1-1): SAVISQKPSRDICQRGTSLTIQCQVDSQVTMMFWYRQQPGQSLTLIATANQGSEATYESGFVIDKFPISRPNLTFSTLTVSNMSPEDSSIYLCSVETGLEAFFGQGTRLTVV.

CDR3 residues: CASSPGPLRASTDTQYF. Written as DNA, the CDR3 is TGCGCCAGCAGCCCCGGGCCTCTACGTGCTAGCACAGATACGCAGTATTTT. V and J are TRBV4-1 and TRBJ2-3; D is unresolved. V dropped 4 bases and J dropped 0 bases, with 17 bases sitting between them. Germline V gives CDR1 MGHRA, CDR2 YSYEKL. This CDR3 contains 17 residues.

The chain is built from TRBV28 and TRBJ1-2; 9 bases line up with TRBD1. V shed 2 bases, J shed 4 bases, and the junction held 5 bases outside the gene matches. CDR3 length: 15 amino acids. CDR1 MDHEN and CDR2 SYDVKM come from the germline V gene. The CDR3 DNA sequence: TGTGCCAGCAGTTTAGTTGGGACAGGGTCCTATGGCTACACCTTC. This sequence encodes CASSLVGTGSYGYTF.

This CDR3 is CASSNRDRYYEQYF. In DNA form, the CDR3 reads TGTGCCAGCAGCAACCGGGACAGATACTACGAGCAGTACTTC. The rearrangement uses TRBV11-2 and TRBJ2-7, with 7 bases aligning to TRBD1. Trimming removed 5 bases from V and 3 bases from J; junction bases left unmatched: 7. The germline V gene encodes CDR1 SGHAT and CDR2 FQNNGV. The CDR3 sequence is 14 residues long.

The chain is built from TRBV7-9 and TRBJ2-7; TRBD1 matches at 9 bases. Germline V gives CDR1 SEHNR, CDR2 FQNEAQ (reference sequence). The length of the CDR3 is 16 residues. Germline trimming cut 4 bases from V and 1 base from J; bases unmatched to any gene: 8. The CDR3 sequence: CASSSIKGQGSYEQYF. CDR3 nucleotide sequence: TGTGCCAGCAGCTCGATTAAGGGACAGGGTTCCTACGAGCAGTACTTC. The full variable domain, in which reference TRBV7-9 and TRBJ2-7 provide the parts outside the CDR3, is DTGVSQNPRHKITKRGQNVTFRCDPISEHNRLYWYRQTLGQGPEFLTYFQNEAQLEKSRLLSDRFSAERPKGSFSTLEIQRTEQGDSAMYLCASSSIKGQGSYEQYFGPGTRLTVT.

The V gene is TRBV5-1, the J gene TRBJ1-3, with TRBD1 matching over 7 bases. CDR3 length equals 16 residues. V dropped 0 bases and J dropped 4; count of bases not matched to a gene: 7. Germline CDR1 and CDR2: SGHRS and YFSETQ. The DNA for the CDR3 is TGCGCCAGCAGCTTGGACCCGGGACAGAACGGAAACACCATATATTTT. Translating it yields CASSLDPGQNGNTIYF.